This T cell receptor (beta chain) originates from a study of blood T cells in healthy people across ages. Findings of the study overall: Donor CMV status was unknown, possibly confounding expanded clonotype changes.

Germline CDR1 reads SQVTM; CDR2 reads ANQGSEA. The CDR3 extends over 13 amino acids. Trimming took off 3 bases at V and 0 bases at J, with 7 bases between the two ends. PCR was performed a second time for about 7 to 11 cycles using a sample-barcoded 5' primer and a J-beta primer mix. Each TCR beta cDNA got a 12-nucleotide random molecular identifier. TCRdb ran MiXCR on the 5' RACE reads and lists one entry per CDR3 protein. The data hold hundreds of thousands of distinct CDR3 sequences, with less than 40% observed a single time. This clonotype showed up many times. Its cognate antigen is unknown. The chain combines TRBV29-1 with TRBJ2-3; D perhaps matches TRBD1 (5 bases). Sequenced sample: blood. This clonotype was sampled from a woman older than 75 in good health. The DNA for the CDR3 is TGCAGCGTTGACAGGGAAAGCACAGATACGCAGTATTTT. The encoded protein is CSVDRESTDTQYF.